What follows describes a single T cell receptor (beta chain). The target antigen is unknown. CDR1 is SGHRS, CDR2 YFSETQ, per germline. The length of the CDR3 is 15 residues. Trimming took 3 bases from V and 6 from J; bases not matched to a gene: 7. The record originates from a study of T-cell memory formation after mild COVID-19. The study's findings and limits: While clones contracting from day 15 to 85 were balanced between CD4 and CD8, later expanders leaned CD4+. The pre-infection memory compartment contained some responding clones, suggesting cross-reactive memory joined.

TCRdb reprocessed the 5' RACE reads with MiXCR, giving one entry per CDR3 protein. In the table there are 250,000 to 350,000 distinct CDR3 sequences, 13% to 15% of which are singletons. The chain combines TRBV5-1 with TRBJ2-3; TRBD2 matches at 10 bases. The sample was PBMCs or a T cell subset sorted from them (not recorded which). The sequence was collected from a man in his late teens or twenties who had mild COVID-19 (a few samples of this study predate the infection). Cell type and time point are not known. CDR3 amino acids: CASSWTTSGPDTQYF. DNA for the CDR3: TGCGCCAGCAGCTGGACGACTAGCGGGCCTGATACGCAGTATTTT.